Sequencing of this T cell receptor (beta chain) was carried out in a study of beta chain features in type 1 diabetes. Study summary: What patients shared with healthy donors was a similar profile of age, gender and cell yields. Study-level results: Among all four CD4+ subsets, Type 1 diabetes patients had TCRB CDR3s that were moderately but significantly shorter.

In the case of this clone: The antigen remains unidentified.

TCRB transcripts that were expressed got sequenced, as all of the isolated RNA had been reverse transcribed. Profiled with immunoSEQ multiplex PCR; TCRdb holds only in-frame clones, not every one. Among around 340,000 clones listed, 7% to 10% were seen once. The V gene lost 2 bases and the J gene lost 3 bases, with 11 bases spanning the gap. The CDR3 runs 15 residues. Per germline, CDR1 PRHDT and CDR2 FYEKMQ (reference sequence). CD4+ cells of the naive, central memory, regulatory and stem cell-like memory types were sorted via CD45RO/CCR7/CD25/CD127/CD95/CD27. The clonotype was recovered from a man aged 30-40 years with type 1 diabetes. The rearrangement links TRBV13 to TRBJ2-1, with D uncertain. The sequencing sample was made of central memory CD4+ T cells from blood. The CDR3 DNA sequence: TGTGCCAGCAGCTTAAGCGAAGACCACTACAATGAGCAGTTCTTC. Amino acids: CASSLSEDHYNEQFF.